This is a list of T cell receptor beta chains from one sample in a study of CD8 T cells in Susac syndrome. A single record per CDR3 protein comes from TCRdb applying MiXCR to the immunoSEQ multiplex PCR reads. The repertoire holds about 180,000 distinct CDR3 sequences, with roughly 92% as singletons. The specimen sequenced was CD4+ T cells from PBMCs. The receptor source for this set is a human donor with Susac syndrome. Each CDR3 is given with its conserved first and last residue. D genes are given only for firm matches.

TRBV5-4	TRBJ2-3	-	CASTYRGADTQYF
TRBV2	TRBJ1-5	TRBD1	CASGDSNQPQHF
TRBV20-1	TRBJ1-2	TRBD1	CSARTGSSGYTF
TRBV20-1	TRBJ2-1	TRBD1	CSARATTGEGEQFF
TRBV28	TRBJ1-6	TRBD1	CASSRTGDSSPLHF
TRBV6-5	TRBJ2-5	TRBD1	CASSYTGGRETQYF
TRBV30	TRBJ1-1	TRBD1	CAWNVPVLDRGTEAFF
TRBV2	TRBJ2-1	-	CASKMTENNRDEQFF
TRBV25-1	TRBJ2-3	TRBD2	CASSKPLYASGGVIRPDTQYF
TRBV13	TRBJ2-7	TRBD1	CASSLDRGAVDGADSYEQYF
TRBV6-6	TRBJ1-3	-	CASSLQNTIYF
TRBV3-1	TRBJ2-1	-	CASSRGRGNNEQFF
TRBV4-1	TRBJ1-4	-	CASSQQGQKEKLFF
TRBV20-1	TRBJ2-5	TRBD2	CSATLAGEQETQYF
TRBV7-9	TRBJ1-2	-	CASSERWGGYGYTF
TRBV7-2	TRBJ1-2	-	CASSLAAGNVYGYTF
TRBV15	TRBJ1-5	-	CATSRGFDRQNQPQHF
TRBV2	TRBJ2-5	TRBD1	CASTPRLQGAETQYF
TRBV4-3	TRBJ1-2	-	CASSQEVTGWGYTF
TRBV18	TRBJ1-2	-	CASSPLDTNYGYTF
TRBV9	TRBJ2-1	-	CASTAGPLSYNEQFF
TRBV4-3	TRBJ2-7	TRBD1	CASSQEPSQGAYEQYF
TRBV7-2	TRBJ1-5	-	CASSLGPLGLSNQPQHF
TRBV9	TRBJ2-7	TRBD1	CASSVTGGNYEQYF
TRBV9	TRBJ2-7	-	CASSVGPKAYEQYF
TRBV3-1	TRBJ1-2	-	CASSQLQGYGYTF
TRBV13	TRBJ2-5	-	CASRGSTSGETQYF
TRBV28	TRBJ1-5	TRBD1	CASSLGGTGSYQPQHF
TRBV28	TRBJ1-1	-	CASRGRGNTEAFF
TRBV7-9	TRBJ1-5	-	CASSLDRKPQHF
TRBV20-1	TRBJ2-5	TRBD2	CSARDGTSGVLSQYF
TRBV27	TRBJ2-1	TRBD2	CASKLSGANNEQFF
TRBV20-1	TRBJ1-6	-	CSARAGDNYNSPLHF
TRBV7-6	TRBJ2-5	TRBD2	CASSLVASGKETQYF
TRBV28	TRBJ2-2	-	CASTLGGELFF